This is a list of T cell receptor beta chains from one sample in a study of shared clonotypes between healthy human individuals. TCRdb's copy holds only in-frame clones and misses some; the assay was immunoSEQ multiplex PCR. The sample contains 2 million to 2.5 million clones, approximately 95% of which appear only once. Sequencing was done on a sample of naive CD4+ T cells sorted from blood. These receptor sequences come from a young man in good health. The CDR3 runs from the conserved cysteine through the conserved F or W.

V gene: TRBV6-1; J gene: TRBJ2-3; CDR3 protein: CASMGGTDTQYF
V gene: TRBV5-1; J gene: TRBJ1-1; CDR3 protein: CASSLVRTGGPVF
V gene: TRBV7-8; J gene: TRBJ2-2; CDR3 protein: CASSQDGIGIPGELFF
V gene: TRBV21-1; J gene: TRBJ2-7; CDR3 protein: CASSYASYEQYF
V gene: TRBV28; J gene: TRBJ1-3; CDR3 protein: CASSSGLLGGNTIYF
V gene: TRBV30; J gene: TRBJ1-2; CDR3 protein: CAWRLRGDGYTF
V gene: TRBV6-1; J gene: TRBJ2-2; CDR3 protein: CASSEVEPRELFF
V gene: TRBV27; J gene: TRBJ2-3; CDR3 protein: CASTSGKYADTQYF
V gene: TRBV7-6; J gene: TRBJ2-1; CDR3 protein: CASSSINEQFF
V gene: TRBV6-1; J gene: TRBJ1-3; CDR3 protein: CASRMPDNLNTIYF
V gene: TRBV21-1; J gene: TRBJ1-2; CDR3 protein: CASSKALWTQGPYGYTF
V gene: TRBV7-2; J gene: TRBJ2-1; CDR3 protein: CASSLALGLYEQFF
V gene: TRBV7-2; J gene: TRBJ1-5; CDR3 protein: CASSPRGGGLGNQPQHF
V gene: TRBV19; J gene: TRBJ1-2; CDR3 protein: CASSIATAYGYTF
V gene: TRBV4-1; J gene: TRBJ2-5; CDR3 protein: CASSRFVQAGIREETQYF
V gene: TRBV27; J gene: TRBJ1-1; CDR3 protein: CASSLGQGNTEAFF
V gene: TRBV7-6; J gene: TRBJ1-4; CDR3 protein: CASSLAGQGVNEKLFF
V gene: TRBV5-1; J gene: TRBJ1-3; CDR3 protein: CASSHIQGNTIYF
V gene: TRBV9; J gene: TRBJ2-7; CDR3 protein: CASSVAASGILYYEQYF
V gene: TRBV29-1; J gene: TRBJ2-2; CDR3 protein: CSVADLRQNTGELFF
V gene: TRBV6-1; J gene: TRBJ2-3; CDR3 protein: CASSLGQGEYTQYF
V gene: TRBV30; J gene: TRBJ1-3; CDR3 protein: CAWGFGGTSGNTIYF
V gene: TRBV2; J gene: TRBJ2-7; CDR3 protein: CASSFWPTGSSYEQYF
V gene: TRBV30; J gene: TRBJ2-2; CDR3 protein: CAWRSAGGTGELFF
V gene: TRBV29-1; J gene: TRBJ2-7; CDR3 protein: CSVEETGIHEQYF
V gene: TRBV5-1; J gene: TRBJ1-4; CDR3 protein: CASSLAGMYEKLFF
V gene: TRBV10-3; J gene: TRBJ2-1; CDR3 protein: CAISENLNGLSDTYNEQFF
V gene: TRBV4-3; J gene: TRBJ2-7; CDR3 protein: CASSQEGDRAYEQYF
V gene: TRBV28; J gene: TRBJ1-3; CDR3 protein: CASSLGSSGNTIYF
V gene: TRBV5-1; J gene: TRBJ1-2; CDR3 protein: CASSAWGGEDGYTF
V gene: TRBV9; J gene: TRBJ2-5; CDR3 protein: CASSVATRLPENF
V gene: TRBV4-1; J gene: TRBJ2-5; CDR3 protein: CASSRTGGQGPETQYF
V gene: TRBV5-1; J gene: TRBJ2-2; CDR3 protein: CASSRSGKETGELFF
V gene: TRBV6-1; J gene: TRBJ2-7; CDR3 protein: CASSQGRGPYEQYF
V gene: TRBV5-4; J gene: TRBJ1-1; CDR3 protein: CASSSTGTGETEAFF
V gene: TRBV18; J gene: TRBJ2-1; CDR3 protein: CASSSLGTGDNEQFF
V gene: TRBV28; J gene: TRBJ2-7; CDR3 protein: CASSFRRGFQFYYEQYF
V gene: TRBV10-3; J gene: TRBJ1-4; CDR3 protein: CAISESSWEKLFF
V gene: TRBV6-6; J gene: TRBJ2-1; CDR3 protein: CASSYPPGVSYNEQFF
V gene: TRBV7-2; J gene: TRBJ2-7; CDR3 protein: CASSLWDRAYEQYF